The 2 T cell receptor beta chains below all came from one sample that was sequenced in a study of cytomegalovirus exposure and HLA in healthy donors (dated by TCRdb to about 2017). Libraries were constructed by the immunoSEQ multiplex PCR assay. For the multiplex PCR, a mixture combining 60 forward primers for TCR Vbeta segments and 13 reverse primers for TCR Jbeta segments was used. TCRdb took this table from immuneACCESS and kept in-frame rearrangements with V and J called. Such tables lack part of the clones; where checked against another copy, unresolved V genes explain under half of the gap, and the rest is unexplained. A total of over 100,000 clones appear in this sample, approximately 65% of them only once. More than 1.5% of the sample comes from the top ten. Sequenced: PBMCs. The receptor set was obtained from a man aged 18 to 30 in good health and CMV-seronegative.

The rearrangement uses TRBV19 and TRBJ2-1; 8 nucleotides line up with TRBD2. With V trimmed by 5 bases and J by 8 bases, 5 bases remained unmatched. CDR3 length: 13 amino acids. The germline gives CDR1 LNHDA, CDR2 SQIVND (reference sequence). As DNA, the CDR3 is TGTGCCAGTAGTGAGGGAGCGGGGGATGAGCAGTTCTTC. It translates to CASSEGAGDEQFF.

The chain joins TRBV6-5 to TRBJ2-3, with D perhaps TRBD2 (6 bases). Germline V gene data show CDR1 as MNHEY and CDR2 as SVGAGI. The CDR3 loop spans 16 amino acids. The germline V and J ends were trimmed by 2 bases and 0 bases, with 12 bases remaining between them. CDR3 nucleotides: TGTGCCAGCAGTTACCGAGCGGGTTCTAGCACAGATACGCAGTATTTT. This translates into CASSYRAGSSTDTQYF.